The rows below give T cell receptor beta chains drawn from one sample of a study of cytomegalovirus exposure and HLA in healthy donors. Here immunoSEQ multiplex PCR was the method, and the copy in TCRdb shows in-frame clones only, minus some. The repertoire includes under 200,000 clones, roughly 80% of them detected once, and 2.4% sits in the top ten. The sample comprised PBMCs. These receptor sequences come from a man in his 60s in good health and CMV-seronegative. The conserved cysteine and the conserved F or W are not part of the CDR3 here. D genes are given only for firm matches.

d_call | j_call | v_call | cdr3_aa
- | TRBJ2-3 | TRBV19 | ASSTSGSTDTQY
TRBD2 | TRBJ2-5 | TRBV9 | ASSVATTSGRGETQY
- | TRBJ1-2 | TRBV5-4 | ASSLVQVEGYT
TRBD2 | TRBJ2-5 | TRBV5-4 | ASSLYLAGEETQY
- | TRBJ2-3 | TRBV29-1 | SVGTAETQY
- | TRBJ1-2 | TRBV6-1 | ASSEADGNQYGYT
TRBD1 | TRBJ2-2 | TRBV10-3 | AISGPAGGTYTGELF
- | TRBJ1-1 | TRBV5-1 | ASSLEGLPNTEAF
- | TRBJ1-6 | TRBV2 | ASSALTGGNSPLH
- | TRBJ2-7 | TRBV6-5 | ASTTLQGIGEQY
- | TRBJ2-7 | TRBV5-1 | ASSSHYSGEQY
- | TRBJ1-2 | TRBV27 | ASSLSWGSYYGYT
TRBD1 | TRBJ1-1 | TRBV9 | ASGTADLNTEAF
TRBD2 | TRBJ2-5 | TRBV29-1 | SVALAGVETQY
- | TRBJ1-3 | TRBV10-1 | ASQRGAGNTIY
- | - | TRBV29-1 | SVGTASYEQY
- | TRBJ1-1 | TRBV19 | ASSPQGRGWTEAF
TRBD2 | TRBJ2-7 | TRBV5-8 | ASSLGLAETYEQY
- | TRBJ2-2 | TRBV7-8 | ASSLTSGPNTGELF
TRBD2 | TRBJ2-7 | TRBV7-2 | ASSLGRTSGSPNEQY
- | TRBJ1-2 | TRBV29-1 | SVPQRDYGYP
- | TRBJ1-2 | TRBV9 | ASSVSSGGYT
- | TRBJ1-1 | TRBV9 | ASSVAAFAGEAF
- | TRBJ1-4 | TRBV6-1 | ASRIMTGPSEKLF
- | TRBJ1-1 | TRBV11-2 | ASRAAVEAF
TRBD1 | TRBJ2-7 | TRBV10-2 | ASSRTGASYEQY
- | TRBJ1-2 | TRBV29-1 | SVEGSGRGYT
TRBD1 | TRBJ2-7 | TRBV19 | ASSDLRQGWSEQY
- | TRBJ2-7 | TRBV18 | ASSPAGQSFLYEQY
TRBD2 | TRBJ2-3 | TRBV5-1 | ASSSGTSGQTDTQY
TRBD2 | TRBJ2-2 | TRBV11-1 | ASSFRGSGSTGELF
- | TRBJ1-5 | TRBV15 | ATSRDLRVGQPQH
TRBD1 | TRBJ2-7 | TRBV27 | ASSFGQGAEQY
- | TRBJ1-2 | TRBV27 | ASSSSMTGRYGYT
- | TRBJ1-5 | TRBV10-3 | AISEGTSSNQPQH
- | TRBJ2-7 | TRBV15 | ATSRDAGGSYEQY
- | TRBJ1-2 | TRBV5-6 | ASSLIPGGSGYT
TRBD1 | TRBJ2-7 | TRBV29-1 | SVNSGTGVFDEQY
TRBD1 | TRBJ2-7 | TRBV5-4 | ASSLGTGFYEQY
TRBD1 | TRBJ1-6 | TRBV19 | ASSNLQGATNSPLH
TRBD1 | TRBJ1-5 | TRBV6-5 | ASSDRGSNQPQH
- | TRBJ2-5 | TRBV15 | ATSRDQVMAPQETQY
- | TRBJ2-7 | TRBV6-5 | ASTLGQGSYEQY
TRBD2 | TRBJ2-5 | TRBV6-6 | ASSYRLAEETQY
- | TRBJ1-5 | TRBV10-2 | ASSERAVRNQPQH
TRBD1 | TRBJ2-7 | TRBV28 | ANSSGQLTYEQY
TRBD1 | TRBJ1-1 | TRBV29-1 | SMDRATEAF
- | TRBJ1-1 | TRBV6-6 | ASSLSTANTEAF
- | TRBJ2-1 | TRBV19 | ASSMLTASNEQF
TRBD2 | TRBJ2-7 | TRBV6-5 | ASRAGGISYEQY
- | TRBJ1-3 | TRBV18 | ASAGSSGNTIY
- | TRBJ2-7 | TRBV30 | AWSTRADRGKEQY
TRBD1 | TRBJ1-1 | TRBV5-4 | ASSLAGPGGEAF
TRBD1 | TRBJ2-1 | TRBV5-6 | ASSLGTGGYNEQF
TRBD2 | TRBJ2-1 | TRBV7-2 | ASSLGPWEGRSNEQF
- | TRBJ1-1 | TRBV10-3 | AISESELMNTEAF